This T cell receptor (beta chain) appears in the sequencing data of a study of PD-1 blockade in classical Hodgkin lymphoma. The protocol was immunoSEQ multiplex PCR, while the TCRdb copy is restricted to in-frame clones and leaves out a portion. The sample gives tens of thousands of clones, 83% of which show up once; more than 15% is in the top ten. Time point given: cycle 4 day 1 (C4D1), after five to seven weeks of nivolumab. All the patients suffered relapse after autologous stem cell transplantation, and brentuximab vedotin exposure differed. Deletions cut 7 bases from V and 3 bases from J, with 19 bases between. CDR3 length: 15 amino acids. Germline V gives CDR1 SGHTA, CDR2 FQGNSA.

The chain employs TRBV7-2 and TRBJ2-7; D might be TRBD1 (6 bases). The sequencing here drew on peripheral blood mononuclear cells (PBMCs), taken before the fourth cycle of nivolumab. This clonotype originated in a human donor with classical Hodgkin lymphoma. The CDR3 sequence is CASTRGGFLVYEQYF. CDR3 sequence (DNA): TGTGCCAGCACCCGAGGGGGTTTCCTTGTCTACGAGCAGTACTTC.